This is a list of T cell receptor beta chains from one sample in a study of blood T cell repertoires in COVID-19. Assay used: immunoSEQ multiplex PCR; TCRdb lists only in-frame clones, some missing. Here the sample spans 55,000 to 80,000 clones, roughly 93% being singletons. The sequencing sample was made of peripheral blood. These receptors came from a human donor in a cohort sampled during active COVID-19. The CDR3 runs from the conserved cysteine through the conserved F or W. D genes are given only for firm matches. The size of a clone is reported for some rows only, either as once, few or many, or as a class for expanded clones.

NA	TRBV7-3	NA	TRBJ2-3	TGTGCCAGCAGTCTGAGCAGGGATCTGACAGATACGCAGTATTTT	CASSLSRDLTDTQYF
NA	TRBV7-9	once	TRBJ1-3	TGTGCCAGCAGCCTGACAGCGCCCTCTGGAAACACCATATATTTT	CASSLTAPSGNTIYF
NA	TRBV15	NA	TRBJ2-7	TGTGCCACCAGCAGAGAACCCGACGTCGCAGGGCTAGCGACTTCCTACGAGCAGTACTTC	CATSREPDVAGLATSYEQYF
TRBD1	TRBV7-9	NA	TRBJ2-3	TGTGCCAGCAGCCTACAGGGGTTGAGCACAGATACGCAGTATTTT	CASSLQGLSTDTQYF
NA	TRBV6-5	NA	TRBJ1-1	TGTGCCAGCAGTAAGACAGTGAACACTGAAGCTTTCTTT	CASSKTVNTEAFF
NA	TRBV9	NA	TRBJ2-7	TGTGCCAGCAGCCCCAGGGGGAGCGGGCTCCCCTACGAGCAGTACTTC	CASSPRGSGLPYEQYF
NA	TRBV3-1/TRBV3-2	once	TRBJ2-7	TGTGCCAGCAGCCAAAGGCGGCATGCAGCTTCCTACGAGCAGTACTTC	CASSQRRHAASYEQYF
TRBD2	TRBV5-4	few	TRBJ2-7	TGTGCCAGCAGCTTGTCGAGCGGGAGGGCCCACGAGCAGTACTTC	CASSLSSGRAHEQYF
TRBD1	TRBV4-1	NA	TRBJ2-5	TGCGCCAGCAGCCAAGTGTTAGGGACAGAACAAGAGACCCAGTACTTC	CASSQVLGTEQETQYF
TRBD1	TRBV6-2/TRBV6-3	NA	TRBJ2-5	TGTGCCAGCAGTTCGACAGGGTGGCAGTACTTC	CASSSTGWQYF